These 5 T cell receptor beta chains share one sample of origin, sequenced in a study of metastatic and nonmetastatic thyroid tumors. Nobody among the patients had been given any treatment before thyroid surgery. TCRdb called clones again from the PCR reads with MiXCR. The table shows roughly 9,700 clones, with around 31% occurring only once. Specimen: tumor tissue. The receptors were gathered from a female donor with papillary thyroid cancer or a benign thyroid nodule (not recorded which). Some clones in this sample may be carry-over from other donors' samples.

By share, this clone counts as medium-sized. Sequence at one end of the junction differs from germline and may be a read error. The chain employs TRBV5-1 and TRBJ2-7, with TRBD2 matching over 16 bases. The CDR3 is made up of 18 amino acids. The germline CDR1 and CDR2 sequences are SGHRS and YFSETQ. As DNA, the CDR3 is TGCGCCAGCAGCCCGGGGACTAGCGGGAGGGCCTCCCCCTATGAGCAGTACTTC. Amino acids: CASSPGTSGRASPYEQYF. Using reference TRBV5-1 and TRBJ2-7 for the parts outside the CDR3, the full variable domain is KAGVTQTPRYLIKTRGQQVTLSCSPISGHRSVSWYQQTPGQGLQFLFEYFSETQRNKGNFPGRFSGRQFSNSRSEMNVSTLELGDSALYLCASSPGTSGRASPYEQYFGPGTRLTVT.

This clone was observed a single time. The gene calls are TRBV9 and TRBJ1-2; TRBD1 agrees at 8 bases. The CDR3 extends over 15 amino acids. After removal of 5 bases from V and 10 bases from J, the junction contained 16 bases not matched to a gene. The germline gives CDR1 SGDLS, CDR2 YYNGEE. The CDR3 sequence is CASRPGTGVGDDYTF. CDR3 DNA sequence: TGTGCCAGCAGGCCCGGGACAGGTGTTGGTGATGACTACACCTTC.

Ten or more counts support this clone. Relative to the germline gene, one junction end is altered; a read error may explain this. The V call is TRBV28, the J call TRBJ2-1; D unclear. The CDR3 covers 13 residues. Germline V CDR1 and CDR2: MDHEN, SYDVKM. The chain's CDR3 is CASFRDGYNGQFF. As DNA, the CDR3 is TGTGCTAGCTTTAGAGACGGGTACAATGGGCAGTTCTTC. Complete variable domain (other parts from reference TRBV28 and TRBJ2-1): DVKVTQSSRYLVKRTGEKVFLECVQDMDHENMFWYRQDPGLGLRLIYFSYDVKMKEKGDIPEGYSVSREKKERFSLILESASTNQTSMYLCASFRDGYNGQFFGPGTRLTVL.

The genes are TRBV27 and TRBJ2-1; 12 nucleotides line up with TRBD2. The V segment lost 7 bases and the J segment 13 bases; nucleotides outside the gene matches: 11. Germline CDR1 and CDR2: MNHEY and SMNVEV (reference sequence). The CDR3 contains 14 residues. The CDR3 here is CASKRLAGANYQFF. The CDR3 region has the DNA TGTGCCAGCAAGAGACTAGCGGGAGCCAATTATCAGTTCTTC.

In its sample, this clone is medium-sized. V and J are TRBV20-1 and TRBJ2-7, with a tentative D call TRBD1 (7 bases). The V gene lost 6 bases and the J gene lost 3 bases, with 21 bases spanning the gap. Germline V CDR1 and CDR2: DFQATT, SNEGSKA (reference sequence). There are 15 residues in the CDR3. The CDR3 DNA sequence: TGCAGTGCGAGCTCCGGGCCCCAGGGGGGCTACGAGCAGTACTTC. Translating it yields CSASSGPQGGYEQYF.